The T cell receptor beta chain described here comes from a study of T cell responses to AZD1222 COVID-19 vaccine. Data came from immunoSEQ multiplex PCR; TCRdb stores just in-frame clones and leaves some out. The sample lists some 66,000 clones, 80% to 90% occurring once. Study-level findings and limits: Dominant at 160-218 and 743-854, vaccine-associated CD4 TCRs also spanned spike. Repertoires were collected only later (after the peak T cell response had occurred). Reports indicate that nearly half of spike-specific TCRs are directed at unmutated variant regions.

V lost 8 bases, J lost 9 bases, and 1 base stayed unmatched. CDR1 is LNHDA and CDR2 is SQIVND in the germline V gene (reference sequence). The CDR3 contains 11 residues. Concerning this clone: Antigen specificity is unknown.

The J gene is TRBJ2-3, the V gene TRBV19; 11 bases map to TRBD2. The receptor's source is an adult who received the AZD1222 COVID-19 vaccine. The sequences come from peripheral blood, collected 28 days after the second AZD1222 dose. CDR3: CASGTSGTQYF. CDR3 bases: TGTGCCAGTGGGACTAGCGGCACGCAGTATTTT.